This T cell receptor (beta chain) was profiled in a study of vaccination and CD4 T cells after COVID-19 (dated by TCRdb to 2021 to 2024). For context, the study as a whole: Convalescent patients had a positive SARS-CoV-2 result on nasal swab PCR, and of these patients, several had mild disease and one had severe disease. Post-COVID blood samples were collected from convalescent patients a median of roughly 100 days after diagnosis, with a range of roughly 35 to 180 days. Six males and four females were included in the convalescent cohort, with two Hispanic individuals, seven Caucasians, two Asians and one multiracial person represented. The cultures were stimulated with overlapping spike peptide pools from SARS-CoV-2 and from the common cold coronaviruses HCoV-NL63, HCoV-OC43 and HCoV-229E. Each participant got two doses of either the Pfizer-BioNTech BNT162b2 vaccine (n=8) or the Moderna mRNA-1273 vaccine (n=2). The spike-specific CD4+ TCR repertoire was compared before and after mRNA vaccination in about nine COVID-19 convalescent patients and a handful of infection-naive healthy vaccine recipients. Post-vaccine blood samples were obtained a median of approximately 74 days after the second vaccine dose, with a range of roughly 12 to 250 days. Control cultures received a CEFX viral epitope pool as the positive control, an HIV-1 Nef peptide pool as the negative control, or no peptide.

The germline V gene specifies KGHDR as CDR1 and SFDVKD as CDR2. The CDR3 contains 13 residues, cysteine and phenylalanine counted. Only CDR3 DNA remains: 39 bases, in frame from the first base. The germline ends are 8 bases apart after V is trimmed by 5 bases and J by 2 bases. Taken with the paper, the label for treatment or condition translates to: roughly 11-day PBMC culture with coronavirus spike peptide pools or control peptides (ViraFEST assay). The ViraFEST assay was used in the study, in which antigen-specific T cells were expanded with peptide pools and expanded clonotypes were subsequently identified by TCR sequencing. The convalescent patients' positive SARS-CoV-2 PCR tests were from March to December 2020, which was before the Alpha, Beta and Delta variants emerged in the United States. Each well held two million PBMCs cultured with 9 to 10 ug/ml peptide pools in IMDM containing approximately 4.8% human AB serum and 7.5 to 10 IU/ml IL-2. Half of the culture medium was replaced with fresh IL-2-containing medium on days 3 and 7. CD4+ T cells were isolated after less than twelve days of culture through negative selection using the EasySep CD4+ T cell isolation kit. Ficoll-Paque Plus gradient centrifugation was used to isolate PBMCs from whole blood, and the isolated PBMCs were then either used fresh or cryopreserved at -140C. Triplicate wells were generally used for each culture condition.

Details on this clonotype: Its antigen is still unknown. No much larger clone exists at a distance of one base, and base qualities are not known.

Points the paper makes about the study in general: Nearly all vaccine-specific clones in convalescent patients (304 of 307) were mono-reactive for SARS-CoV-2 spike rather than cross-reactive with common cold coronaviruses. The median count of SARS-CoV-2-reactive clonotypes went up from approximately 22 after infection to a few dozen after vaccination, although the change was not significant. Among the post-vaccine SARS-CoV-2-reactive clones in convalescent patients, a median approximately 86% showed up only after vaccination, which suggests vaccine-specific priming. Only a relatively small number of convalescent patients were included in the study, and early timepoints following natural infection were not analyzed.

The method was PCR. At the Johns Hopkins FTIC core, DNA from the cultured CD4+ T cells underwent TCR sequencing with the Oncomine TCR Beta short-read assay. The QIAamp micro DNA kit was used to extract genomic DNA from the cultured CD4+ T cells. Oncomine TCR Beta libraries from cultured CD4+ T cells were pooled with unique dual indexes and sequenced on an Illumina iSeq 100. The authors' analysis ran thus. Non-productive sequences were filtered out, and CDR3s that did not start with C, did not end with F or W, or were shorter than 7 amino acids were discarded. The MANAFEST web application identified antigen-specific clonotypes by comparing peptide-stimulated wells against reference wells and other culture wells. An FDR below 0.05, an odds ratio above 5, and a productive frequency above 0.1% in at least two of three replicate wells were required for clones to be considered positive. A clonotype was classed as cross-reactive if the clonotype showed significant expansion both in SARS-CoV-2 spike wells and in at least one common cold coronavirus spike condition. Using R version 3.6.1, CDR3 homology was evaluated through Levenshtein distances (stringdist) along with unrooted phylogenetic trees (ape). The public reads were quality trimmed at Q25 with fastp and then assembled into clones with MiXCR by TCRdb, keeping productive beta chains. Every distinct CDR3 protein forms one entry, paired with its most common genes and DNA. The V and J calls here are based on TCRdb, not the publication. Present in this sample are around 14,000 distinct CDR3 sequences, roughly 50% of which were seen just once. The top ten clones comprise about 9.4% of the sample.

The TCR was taken from a human donor who had recovered from COVID-19. Sequencing was performed on CD4+ T cells from blood, cultured in vitro, taken before SARS-CoV-2 vaccination. Recombination connected TRBV24-1 to TRBJ1-2; the D gene assignment is ambiguous. The CDR3 reads CATSGGGNYGYTF. Read as DNA, the sequence is TGTGCCACCAGTGGGGGTGGGAACTATGGCTACACCTTC.